Listed below are T cell receptor beta chains from one sample, sequenced in a study of blood T cells in healthy people across ages. TCRdb processed the 5' RACE reads anew with MiXCR; each CDR3 protein has one entry. The sample lists some 1,800,000 distinct CDR3 sequences, approximately 39% occurring once. The sample comprised blood. The receptors here all came from a human donor in good health. CDR3s include the opening cysteine and the closing phenylalanine or tryptophan. The D gene is left open where the match is weak. Clone size is shown for a subset of rows, as once, few, many or a class of expanded clone.

>NA|TRBJ2-7|14|TRBD1|TRBV29-1
CSVEKPGQGLEQYF
TGCAGCGTTGAAAAACCGGGACAGGGTCTCGAGCAGTACTTC
>few|TRBJ1-1|15|TRBD1|TRBV3-1
CASSQTAGGNTEAFF
TGTGCCAGCAGCCAAACGGCAGGGGGTAACACTGAAGCTTTCTTT
>many|TRBJ2-3|16|TRBD2|TRBV20-1
CSARVGVSGEYATQYF
TGCAGTGCTAGAGTCGGAGTTAGCGGGGAGTACGCTACGCAGTATTTT
>few|TRBJ2-7|19|TRBD1|TRBV4-3
CASSQGPSTPGQGLYEQYF
TGCGCCAGCAGCCAAGGGCCTTCTACGCCGGGACAGGGACTCTACGAGCAGTACTTC
>NA|TRBJ2-1|14|TRBD1|TRBV20-1
CSALRRDSYNEQFF
TGCAGTGCTCTTCGAAGGGACAGCTACAATGAGCAGTTCTTC
>few|TRBJ1-5|14|NA|TRBV12-3/TRBV12-4
CASSLAGGRGPQHF
TGTGCCAGCAGTTTGGCGGGGGGCCGGGGGCCCCAGCATTTT
>NA|TRBJ1-4|14|NA|TRBV7-2
CASSPGTPSEKLFF
TGTGCCAGCAGCCCCGGAACTCCGAGTGAAAAACTGTTTTTT
>once|TRBJ1-5|15|TRBD1|TRBV20-1
CSAPSGRGLSQPQHF
TGCAGTGCCCCCTCTGGCAGGGGGCTGTCTCAGCCCCAGCATTTT
>NA|TRBJ2-5|13|NA|TRBV12-3/TRBV12-4
CASSARGRETQYF
TGTGCCAGCAGTGCCAGGGGCCGGGAGACCCAGTACTTC
>few|TRBJ2-6|18|TRBD1|TRBV15
CATTKAGGELFGANVLTF
TGTGCCACGACAAAAGCAGGGGGCGAGTTATTTGGGGCCAACGTCCTGACTTTC
>NA|TRBJ2-5|15|TRBD1|TRBV11-2
CASSTSGTGQETQYF
TGTGCCAGCAGCACATCCGGGACAGGGCAAGAGACCCAGTACTTC
>few|TRBJ1-2|15|NA|TRBV7-6
CASSLGPGPQYGYTF
TGTGCCAGCAGCTTAGGACCGGGCCCACAGTATGGCTACACCTTC
>NA|TRBJ1-1|13|TRBD1|TRBV20-1
CSAAGQAETEAFF
TGCAGTGCTGCCGGACAGGCGGAGACTGAAGCTTTCTTT
>NA|TRBJ1-6|17|NA|TRBV27
CASSLGVGKIYNSPLHF
TGTGCCAGCAGTTTAGGGGTAGGGAAGATTTATAATTCACCCCTCCACTTT
>NA|TRBJ1-2|13|NA|TRBV6-5
CASSPSDGAGYTF
TGTGCCAGCAGTCCCTCCGATGGCGCGGGCTACACCTTC
>NA|TRBJ2-5|16|TRBD2|TRBV7-2
CASSPLKRGPQETQHF
TGTGCCAGCAGCCCCCTGAAGCGGGGCCCCCAAGAGACCCAGCACTTC
>few|TRBJ1-1|11|NA|TRBV20-1
CRGASNTEAFF
TGCAGGGGGGCATCGAACACTGAAGCTTTCTTT
>NA|TRBJ1-1|14|NA|TRBV12-3/TRBV12-4
CASSPQGQRRQAFF
TGTGCCAGCAGCCCACAGGGCCAACGGCGACAAGCTTTCTTT
>many|TRBJ1-2|19|NA|TRBV5-5
CASSSGLGGGGSRYYGYTF
TGTGCCAGCAGCTCGGGACTGGGGGGCGGTGGGTCAAGATACTATGGCTACACCTTC
>NA|TRBJ1-1|12|TRBD1|TRBV6-2/TRBV6-3
CASTQGSTEAFF
TGTGCCAGCACACAGGGGTCCACTGAAGCTTTCTTT
>NA|TRBJ2-7|14|NA|TRBV5-1
CASSSERQASEQYF
TGCGCCAGCAGCTCAGAAAGGCAGGCTTCCGAGCAGTACTTC
>few|TRBJ1-4|16|NA|TRBV6-2/TRBV6-3
CASTYDSDRVNEKLFF
TGTGCCAGCACCTACGACAGTGACCGAGTTAATGAAAAACTGTTTTTT
>few|TRBJ1-2|15|TRBD1|TRBV12-3/TRBV12-4
CASSPRDRGYYGYTF
TGTGCCAGCAGCCCTCGGGACAGGGGCTACTATGGCTACACCTTC
>once|TRBJ1-6|15|NA|TRBV5-1
CASSLGQFDNSPLHF
TGCGCCAGCAGCTTAGGACAGTTCGATAATTCACCCCTCCACTTT
>many|TRBJ2-7|14|TRBD1|TRBV29-1
CSALGQQTPGEQYF
TGCAGCGCCCTGGGACAGCAAACCCCCGGCGAGCAGTACTTC
>few|TRBJ2-1|15|NA|TRBV7-2
CASSLARSKYNEQFF
TGTGCCAGCAGCTTAGCGCGCAGTAAATACAATGAGCAGTTCTTC
>NA|TRBJ1-5|13|NA|TRBV12-3/TRBV12-4
CASSWGPSQPQHF
TGTGCCAGCAGCTGGGGGCCGAGTCAGCCCCAGCATTTT
>NA|TRBJ2-1|16|TRBD2|TRBV4-3
CASSQEWRGSYNEQFF
TGCGCCAGCAGCCAAGAGTGGCGGGGGTCCTACAATGAGCAGTTCTTC
>few|TRBJ2-1|14|TRBD1|TRBV5-5
CASSARGDRAMEFF
TGTGCCAGCAGCGCCCGGGGGGACAGGGCCATGGAGTTCTTC
>NA|TRBJ2-1|19|NA|TRBV28
CASSLVVVGAQGSYNEQFF
TGTGCCAGCAGTTTAGTAGTAGTAGGGGCCCAGGGGTCCTACAATGAGCAGTTCTTC
>few|TRBJ2-7|17|NA|TRBV6-1
CASSEDTGRTSFYEQYF
TGTGCCAGCAGTGAAGATACGGGGAGGACTTCTTTTTACGAGCAGTACTTC
>NA|TRBJ2-5|15|TRBD2|TRBV9
CASSVVASGGNEQYF
TGTGCCAGCAGCGTAGTGGCTAGCGGGGGGAATGAGCAGTACTTC
>NA|TRBJ1-2|15|NA|TRBV4-2
CASSQDQTGYYGYTF
TGTGCCAGCAGCCAAGATCAAACAGGGTACTATGGCTACACCTTC
>NA|TRBJ1-2|15|NA|TRBV7-2
CASSLAFNGAFGYTF
TGTGCCAGCAGCTTAGCCTTTAACGGGGCTTTTGGCTACACCTTC
>few|TRBJ2-1|16|TRBD2|TRBV20-1
CSARERLGGSYNEQFF
TGCAGTGCTAGAGAGCGGCTCGGGGGGTCCTACAATGAGCAGTTCTTC
>NA|TRBJ1-2|13|NA|TRBV12-3/TRBV12-4
CASSFGPAYGYTF
TGTGCCAGCAGTTTTGGTCCGGCCTATGGCTACACCTTC
>NA|TRBJ2-7|14|NA|TRBV6-2/TRBV6-3
CASRLVLLGAKQYF
TGTGCCAGCAGGCTTGTTCTTTTGGGGGCGAAGCAGTACTTC
>NA|TRBJ2-7|14|NA|TRBV28
CASSINWASYEQYF
TGTGCCAGCAGTATTAACTGGGCCTCCTACGAGCAGTACTTC
>once|TRBJ2-1|18|TRBD2|TRBV4-3
CASSQDIAGGFAYNEQFF
TGCGCCAGCAGCCAAGATATAGCGGGGGGTTTTGCCTACAATGAGCAGTTCTTC
>NA|TRBJ2-7|13|NA|TRBV7-2
CASSLVPRYEQYF
TGTGCCAGCAGCTTAGTGCCCAGGTACGAGCAGTACTTC
>NA|TRBJ2-2|17|TRBD2|TRBV10-3
CAISGLAGQPSTGELFF
TGTGCCATCAGTGGACTAGCGGGGCAACCGTCCACCGGGGAGCTGTTTTTT
>NA|TRBJ2-1|15|TRBD2|TRBV7-9
CASSLVERGLHEQFF
TGTGCCAGCAGCTTAGTGGAACGGGGACTACATGAGCAGTTCTTC
>NA|TRBJ1-1|15|NA|TRBV5-5
CASSSIAGTNTEAFF
TGTGCCAGCAGCTCGATAGCCGGGACGAACACTGAAGCTTTCTTT
>few|TRBJ2-7|13|NA|TRBV6-2/TRBV6-3
CASKGGGWDEQYF
TGTGCCAGCAAGGGAGGAGGATGGGACGAGCAGTACTTC
>NA|TRBJ2-1|16|NA|TRBV11-2
CASSLILTSGRREQFF
TGTGCCAGCAGCTTAATTTTGACTAGTGGGCGTAGGGAGCAGTTCTTC
>NA|TRBJ2-1|16|NA|TRBV6-5
CASSYSRSGSYNEQFF
TGTGCCAGCAGTTACTCTCGATCGGGATCCTACAATGAGCAGTTCTTC
>few|TRBJ2-1|13|NA|TRBV6-2/TRBV6-3
CASAKNPYNEQFF
TGTGCCAGCGCGAAGAACCCCTACAATGAGCAGTTCTTC
>NA|TRBJ2-5|15|TRBD2|TRBV9
CASSVSPSREETQYF
TGTGCCAGCAGCGTATCCCCTAGCCGGGAGGAGACCCAGTACTTT
>NA|TRBJ1-4|14|NA|TRBV4-3
CASSLYRVSEKLFF
TGCGCCAGCAGCCTATACAGGGTTTCTGAAAAACTGTTTTTT
>NA|TRBJ2-1|15|TRBD2|TRBV7-9
CASSSGGSNYNEQFF
TGTGCCAGCAGTTCCGGGGGGAGTAACTACAATGAGCAGTTCTTC
>NA|TRBJ1-4|13|NA|TRBV30
CAWKPGPPEKLFF
TGTGCCTGGAAGCCCGGACCCCCCGAAAAACTGTTTTTT
>few|TRBJ2-4|15|NA|TRBV20-1
CSARDPQGAKNIQYF
TGCAGTGCTAGAGATCCCCAGGGGGCCAAAAACATTCAGTACTTC
>few|TRBJ2-5|13|TRBD2|TRBV29-1
CSVVGGAGETQYF
TGCAGCGTTGTCGGGGGGGCCGGGGAGACCCAGTACTTC
>NA|TRBJ1-1|14|TRBD1|TRBV15
CATSRDGTDEEAFF
TGTGCCACCAGCAGAGATGGGACAGACGAAGAAGCTTTCTTT
>NA|TRBJ2-5|15|TRBD2|TRBV20-1
CSASSVAGGKETQYF
TGCAGTGCTAGTTCGGTAGCGGGGGGTAAAGAGACCCAGTACTTC
>NA|TRBJ1-2|16|TRBD1|TRBV4-3
CASSHDRGPTNYGYTF
TGCGCCAGCAGCCATGACAGGGGGCCGACTAACTATGGCTACACCTTC
>NA|TRBJ1-2|14|NA|TRBV12-3/TRBV12-4
CASSLGGMAYGYTF
TGTGCCAGCAGTTTGGGGGGGATGGCGTATGGCTACACCTTC
>NA|TRBJ2-5|15|NA|TRBV6-5
CASSPFRGGQETQYF
TGTGCCAGCAGCCCATTTAGGGGGGGACAAGAGACCCAGTACTTC
>NA|TRBJ2-6|15|NA|TRBV6-6
CASSYFTSGANVLTF
TGTGCCAGCAGTTACTTTACCTCTGGGGCCAACGTCCTGACTTTC